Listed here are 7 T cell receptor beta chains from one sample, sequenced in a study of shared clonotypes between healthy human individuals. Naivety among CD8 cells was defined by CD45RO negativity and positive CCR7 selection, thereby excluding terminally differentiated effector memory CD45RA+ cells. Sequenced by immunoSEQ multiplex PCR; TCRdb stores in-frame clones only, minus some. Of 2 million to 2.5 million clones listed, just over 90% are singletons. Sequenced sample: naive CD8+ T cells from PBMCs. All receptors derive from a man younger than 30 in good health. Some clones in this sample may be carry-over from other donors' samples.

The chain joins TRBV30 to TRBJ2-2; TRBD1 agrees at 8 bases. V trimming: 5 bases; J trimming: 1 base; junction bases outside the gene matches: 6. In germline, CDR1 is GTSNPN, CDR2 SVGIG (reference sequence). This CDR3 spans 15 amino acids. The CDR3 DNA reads TGTGCCTGGGATCGTACAGGGGGGAACACCGGGGAGCTGTTTTTT. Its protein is CAWDRTGGNTGELFF.

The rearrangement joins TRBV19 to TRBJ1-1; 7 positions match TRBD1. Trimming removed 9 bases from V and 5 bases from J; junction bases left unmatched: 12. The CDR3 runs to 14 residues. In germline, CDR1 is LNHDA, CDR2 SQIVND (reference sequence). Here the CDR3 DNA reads TGTGCCAGCCTCTCGGGACAGTTCGGAACTGAAGCTTTCTTT. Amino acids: CASLSGQFGTEAFF.

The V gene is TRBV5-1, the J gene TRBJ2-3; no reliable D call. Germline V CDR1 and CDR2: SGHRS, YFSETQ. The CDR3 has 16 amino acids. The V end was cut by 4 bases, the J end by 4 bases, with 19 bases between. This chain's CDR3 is CASSPPVLVSADTQYF. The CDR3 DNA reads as TGCGCCAGCAGCCCCCCGGTATTAGTAAGCGCAGATACGCAGTATTTT.

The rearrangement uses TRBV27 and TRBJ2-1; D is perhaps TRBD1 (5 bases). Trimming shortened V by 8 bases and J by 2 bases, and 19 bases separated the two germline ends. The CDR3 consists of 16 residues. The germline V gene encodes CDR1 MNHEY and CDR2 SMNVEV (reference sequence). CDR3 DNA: TGTGCCAGCTACAGACAGAACGTTCCGACCTACAATGAGCAGTTCTTC. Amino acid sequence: CASYRQNVPTYNEQFF.

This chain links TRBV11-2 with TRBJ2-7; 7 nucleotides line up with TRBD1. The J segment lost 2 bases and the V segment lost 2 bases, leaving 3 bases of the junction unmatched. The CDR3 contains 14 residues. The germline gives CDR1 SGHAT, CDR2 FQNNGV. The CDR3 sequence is CASSLTQGTYEQYF. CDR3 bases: TGTGCCAGCAGCTTAACACAGGGGACCTACGAGCAGTACTTC.

CDR3 in DNA: TGTGCCAGCAGTCCCGGGACAGGCTGGTATGGCTACACCTTC. It specifies CASSPGTGWYGYTF. The chain employs TRBV27 and TRBJ1-2; TRBD1 matches 8 bases. Germline V gene sequence: CDR1 MNHEY, CDR2 SMNVEV (reference sequence). This CDR3 has 14 amino acids. The V segment lost 5 bases and the J segment 5 bases; nucleotides outside the gene matches: 7.

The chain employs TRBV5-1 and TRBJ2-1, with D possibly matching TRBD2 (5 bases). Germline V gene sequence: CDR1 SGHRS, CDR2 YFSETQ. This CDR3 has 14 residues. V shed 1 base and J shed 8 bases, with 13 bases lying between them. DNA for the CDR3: TGCGCCAGCAGCTTGTGGGAGTTTAACGATGAGCAGTTCTTC. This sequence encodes CASSLWEFNDEQFF.